This T cell receptor beta chain originates from a study of identical twins. Study results and limitations: With abundant cord blood beta clonotypes, insertions were fewer; memory repertoires showed no such pattern. Conclusions were drawn cross-sectionally by statistical analysis, without following the same donors.

Regarding this clonotype: Its specificity is not known.

Carrying unique molecular identifiers, the cDNA also gained a universal primer site through template switching. A single record per CDR3 protein comes from TCRdb applying MiXCR to the 5' RACE reads. The profile covers around 690,000 distinct CDR3 sequences, with 21% appearing a single time and approximately 4.5% taken by the ten largest. V lost 7 bases, J lost 2 bases, and 14 bases lay in between. Germline V gene lookup returns CDR1 SNHLY and CDR2 FYNNEI. The CDR3 is 15 residues long. The same data also went into a second study, on T cells expressing NK-cell markers. That paper notes: No clear determination of HCMV specificity was made for expanded NKG2C+ T cell clones.

The TCR sequence derives from a woman aged 18-35 years in good health. Sequences were obtained from PBMCs. The rearrangement joins TRBV2 to TRBJ2-2; D assignment may be TRBD1 or TRBD2 (5 bases each). CDR3 loop: CASTYRDLNTGELFF. CDR3 nucleotides: TGTGCCAGCACCTACCGGGACCTTAACACCGGGGAGCTGTTTTTT. The whole variable domain, filled in from reference TRBV2 and TRBJ2-2, reads EPEVTQTPSHQVTQMGQEVILRCVPISNHLYFYWYRQILGQKVEFLVSFYNNEISEKSEIFDDQFSVERPDGSNFTLKIRSTKLEDSAMYFCASTYRDLNTGELFFGEGSRLTVL.